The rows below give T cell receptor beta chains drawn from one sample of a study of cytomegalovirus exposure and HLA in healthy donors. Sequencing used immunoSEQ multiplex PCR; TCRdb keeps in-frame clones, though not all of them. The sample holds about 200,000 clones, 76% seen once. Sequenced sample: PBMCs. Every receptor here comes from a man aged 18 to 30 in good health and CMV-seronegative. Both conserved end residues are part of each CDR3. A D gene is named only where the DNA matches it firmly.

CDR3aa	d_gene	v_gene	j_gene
CASSGIAGAVRSEQFF	TRBD2	TRBV5-1	TRBJ2-1
CASSQDIAGSLYEQYF	NA	TRBV14	TRBJ2-7
CASSLLSYSYNEQFF	NA	TRBV7-2	TRBJ2-1
CASSQTLAAFF	NA	TRBV2	TRBJ1-1
CASSDRSTSNF	NA	TRBV28	TRBJ1-1
CASSDSRVSNSRGYTF	NA	TRBV6-4	TRBJ1-2
CASSRQGVGTEAFF	TRBD1	TRBV5-6	TRBJ1-1
CASSMGGLGVTNEQYF	TRBD2	TRBV5-1	TRBJ2-7
CASSLARDRGKIGELFF	TRBD1	TRBV7-8	TRBJ2-2
CASSLEAGGPYEQYF	TRBD2	TRBV5-1	TRBJ2-7
CASSPLGQITYEQYF	NA	TRBV18	TRBJ2-7
CASSSSGTGSYEQYF	TRBD1	TRBV7-9	TRBJ2-7
CASSGQGKQPQHF	TRBD1	TRBV6-1	TRBJ1-5
CASSPGHQPSDTQYF	NA	TRBV2	TRBJ2-3
CASNIAGGPPETQYF	TRBD2	TRBV5-4	TRBJ2-5
CASSWRANTEAFF	NA	TRBV7-2	TRBJ1-1
CASSGGQGQDQPQHF	TRBD1	TRBV6-1	TRBJ1-5
CASSPAVAGYNEQFF	TRBD2	TRBV9	TRBJ2-1
CASTRQGAGGDTQYF	TRBD1	TRBV28	TRBJ2-3
CASSLALGGVGGEQYF	TRBD2	TRBV7-6	TRBJ2-7
CASSWGLAGQYF	TRBD2	TRBV5-8	TRBJ2-7
CASQGQGSSYTDTQYF	TRBD1	TRBV19	TRBJ2-3
CAWIGGESFSTDTQYF	NA	TRBV30	TRBJ2-3
CASSQDRNYGYTF	NA	TRBV14	TRBJ1-2
CASSGGQTYEQYF	TRBD1	TRBV5-1	TRBJ2-7
CASSLLDNSYEQYF	NA	TRBV5-1	TRBJ2-7
CASQARGLKNEQFF	TRBD1	TRBV2	TRBJ2-1
CANSESTGTGYGYTF	TRBD1	TRBV25-1	TRBJ1-2
CASSDFGDTSGNTIYF	NA	TRBV6-1	TRBJ1-3
CASSPILAGDRTDTQYF	TRBD2	TRBV18	TRBJ2-3
CASSLRENTEAFF	NA	TRBV6-5	TRBJ1-1
CASSLQLAGSDTQYF	TRBD2	TRBV11-1	TRBJ2-3